This TCR beta chain was identified in a study of T cell responses to AZD1222 COVID-19 vaccine. Produced via immunoSEQ multiplex PCR; TCRdb's table is partial and in-frame only. The sample comprises 90,000 to 120,000 clones, about 90% of which are singletons, and roughly 21% rests with the top ten. The starting material was peripheral blood, obtained on day 0 of AZD1222 vaccination. The clonotype originates from an adult in good health.

In DNA form, the CDR3 reads TGTGCCAGCAGCCAAGATCAGAACAGGGCGGAAATAGGCACTGAAGCTTTCTTT. Translation: CASSQDQNRAEIGTEAFF. The chain links TRBV4-2 to TRBJ1-1, with D perhaps TRBD1 (6 bases). Between the trimmed V and J ends, which lost 0 bases and 4 bases, there was a span of 21 bases. CDR3 length equals 18 residues. CDR1 is LGHNA and CDR2 is YNFKEQ in the germline V gene.